Reported below is one T cell receptor beta chain. Its target antigen remains unknown. A much more abundant neighbour one base away suggests this may be a read error. The source of the sample is a study of blood T cells in healthy people across ages (dated by TCRdb to between 2014 and 2017). General notes on the study: In model experiments, roughly one uniquely barcoded TCR beta cDNA molecule per two T cells was captured by template switching. The study measured age-related changes in TCR beta repertoire diversity using deep sequencing normalized with unique cDNA molecular identifiers. The donors were split into four age groups: young (average roughly 15 years), middle-aged (around 40), aged (more than 60) and long-lived (approximately 89). To avoid experimental bias, donors of different ages were spread randomly across the sequencing lanes. Two additional independent replicas of 1 million unique cDNA reads from the same blood draw were analyzed for two donors (one aged 18 to 29 and one aged 80 or older). The investigation overall reported the following: There was a strong correlation between observed TCR beta diversity and the percentage of naive T cells measured by flow cytometry. Because profiling used bulk unsorted PBMCs, naive and antigen-experienced compartments could not be compared conclusively. Compared with the aged group, the long-lived group had more naive CD4+ T cells, fewer expanded clones and increased TCR diversity, a pattern suggesting age selection. Observed TCR beta diversity per million T cells fell roughly linearly with age, and a significant reduction was already apparent by age roughly 40. Estimates of total diversity from one million sequenced T cells were regarded as lower bounds and underestimates. The CMV infection status of donors was not known, potentially confounding age-related changes in expanded clonotypes.

The germline V gene (reference sequence) supplies CDR1 MNHNY and CDR2 SVGAGI. V is trimmed back by 5 bases and J by 13 bases, and the junction contains 13 bases that no gene match accounts for. Including cysteine and phenylalanine, the CDR3 has 16 amino acids. The CDR3 DNA has 48 bases and is translated from base 1. Donors were 39 systemically healthy Caucasian individuals from Russia aged roughly 6 to 90 years. Each donor gave 8 to 10 milliliters of peripheral blood, collected into EDTA-treated Vacutainer tubes. Ficoll-Paque density-gradient centrifugation was used to isolate PBMCs, with at least 6 million per sample. Total RNA, at least 6 micrograms per sample, was extracted from PBMCs with Trizol reagent. Naive CD45RAhigh/CD27high T cell percentages were measured by flow cytometry on a PBMC aliquot from every donor. Libraries were prepared through 5' RACE. Sequenced on an Illumina HiSeq 2500. A second PCR of 7 to 11 cycles was run with a J-beta primer mix and a sample-barcoded 5' primer. A unique molecular identifier was introduced onto each TCR beta cDNA molecule by a template-switch 5' adaptor carrying 12 random nucleotides. At least 3 million CDR3-containing paired-end reads were obtained from each sample. All of the RNA was converted into first-strand cDNA using the Mint cDNA synthesis kit, with a TRBC-specific oligonucleotide serving as the primer. All cDNA was treated with uracil-DNA glycosylase and then went through a first 18-cycle PCR with the universal primers M1SS and BC2_uni_R. The published analysis was carried out like this. For normalization, 1 million high-quality reads were randomly selected from each sample, with every read carrying a distinct molecular identifier. Reads with shared molecular identifiers were discarded instead of being binned into consensus sequences. CDR3 identification, clonotype clustering and error correction used MiTCR with a Q25 quality threshold and the strictest error-elimination algorithm. Lower-bound total TCR beta diversity was estimated with a nonparametric unseen species model using Euler transformation. TCRdb passed the public sequencing reads through fastp at Q25 and MiXCR, retaining productive beta sequences. Rows are combined by CDR3 protein, so each entry shows the most common genes and DNA. TCRdb's processing, not the authors' own work, is the source of the V and J calls. Counted in this sample were about 1.8 million distinct CDR3 sequences; roughly 50% of them appeared once. The ten largest clones take up 2.1% of the sample.

Source material: blood. The sequence joins TRBV6-6 to TRBJ2-1; 14 central bases correspond to TRBD2. The receptor's source is a woman aged 40 to 50 in good health. The nucleotide sequence is TGTGCCAGCAGTAACGGACTAGCGGGGGGCCAAGAGACCCAGTTCTTC. This yields the protein CASSNGLAGGQETQFF.